The rows below give T cell receptor beta chains drawn from one sample of a study of OX40 agonist ivuxolimab in advanced cancers. Method: immunoSEQ multiplex PCR; TCRdb's copy keeps in-frame clones and lacks some. The sample yields some 37,000 clones, roughly 82% seen once. This material consisted of CD4+ or CD8+ T cells sorted from blood, taken in a trial of the OX40 agonist ivuxolimab. These TCRs come from an adult with an advanced solid tumor such as melanoma, head and neck, liver or kidney cancer. Both conserved end residues are part of each CDR3. The D gene is left open where the match is weak. Clone size, where shown, is once, few, many, or a class for clones that have expanded.

J: TRBJ2-5
D: -
V: TRBV29-1
size: few
CDR3: CSVGGEETQYF
DNA: TGCAGCGTTGGCGGGGAGGAGACCCAGTACTTC

J: TRBJ2-2
D: -
V: TRBV5-1
size: once
CDR3: CASSSPGRSNTGELFF
DNA: TGCGCCAGCAGCTCCCCGGGGCGCTCGAACACCGGGGAGCTGTTTTTT

J: TRBJ2-7
D: -
V: TRBV5-6
size: -
CDR3: CASSLDRRSSYEQYF
DNA: TGTGCCAGCAGCTTGGACAGGAGAAGCTCCTACGAGCAGTACTTC

J: TRBJ2-2
D: -
V: TRBV30
size: -
CDR3: CAWTGRNTGELFF
DNA: TGTGCCTGGACAGGGAGGAACACCGGGGAGCTGTTTTTT

J: TRBJ1-1
D: TRBD1
V: TRBV2
size: -
CDR3: CASNRQGAQNTEAFF
DNA: TGTGCCAGCAATCGACAGGGGGCGCAGAACACTGAAGCTTTCTTT

J: TRBJ2-1
D: TRBD1
V: TRBV7-8
size: -
CDR3: CASSPGQPTYNEQFF
DNA: TGTGCCAGCAGCCCGGGACAGCCCACCTACAATGAGCAGTTCTTC

J: TRBJ2-5
D: TRBD1
V: TRBV5-1
size: -
CDR3: CASNTGVETQYF
DNA: TGCGCCAGCAACACAGGGGTCGAGACCCAGTACTTC

J: TRBJ2-5
D: -
V: TRBV21-1
size: -
CDR3: CASSKRKREYQETQYF
DNA: TGTGCCAGCAGCAAACGGAAGCGGGAGTACCAAGAGACCCAGTACTTC

J: TRBJ1-6
D: -
V: TRBV4-2
size: few
CDR3: CASRFGDNSPLHF
DNA: TGTGCCAGCAGGTTTGGGGATAATTCACCCCTCCACTTT

J: TRBJ2-2
D: -
V: TRBV2
size: -
CDR3: CASKSGELFF
DNA: TGTGCCAGCAAATCCGGGGAGCTGTTTTTT

J: TRBJ2-1
D: TRBD2
V: TRBV10-1
size: once
CDR3: CASSELTSPVNEQFF
DNA: TGCGCCAGCAGTGAGTTGACTAGCCCTGTCAATGAGCAGTTCTTC

J: TRBJ1-2
D: TRBD1
V: TRBV5-1
size: -
CDR3: CASSGDRRGYGYTF
DNA: TGCGCCAGCAGCGGGGACAGGAGGGGATATGGCTACACCTTC

J: TRBJ2-2
D: -
V: TRBV25-1
size: -
CDR3: CASGEDQWRGTGELFF
DNA: TGTGCCTCGGGGGAGGACCAGTGGCGGGGCACCGGGGAGCTGTTTTTT

J: TRBJ1-5
D: -
V: TRBV19
size: -
CDR3: CASRTWAGDQPQHF
DNA: TGTGCCAGTAGGACTTGGGCCGGCGATCAGCCCCAGCATTTT

J: TRBJ2-3
D: -
V: TRBV9
size: -
CDR3: CASSVSGNADTQYF
DNA: TGTGCCAGCAGCGTATCTGGGAATGCAGATACGCAGTATTTT

J: TRBJ2-5
D: TRBD2
V: TRBV11-2
size: -
CDR3: CASSPGTSGVQETQYF
DNA: TGTGCCAGCAGCCCCGGGACTAGCGGAGTCCAAGAGACCCAGTACTTC

J: TRBJ1-5
D: -
V: TRBV30
size: few
CDR3: CAWSVRGGGQPQHF
DNA: TGTGCCTGGAGTGTACGGGGGGGAGGTCAGCCCCAGCATTTT

J: TRBJ2-5
D: -
V: TRBV6-1
size: -
CDR3: CASRPQGQQQETQYF
DNA: TGTGCCAGCAGGCCTCAAGGACAGCAACAAGAGACCCAGTACTTC

J: TRBJ1-6
D: TRBD1
V: TRBV5-4
size: -
CDR3: CASSARGARANSPLHF
DNA: TGTGCCAGCAGCGCCAGGGGGGCCAGGGCCAATTCACCCCTCCACTTT

J: TRBJ1-2
D: -
V: TRBV19
size: -
CDR3: CASSIDGNDLNGYTF
DNA: TGTGCCAGTAGTATAGATGGCAACGATTTGAATGGCTACACCTTC

J: TRBJ1-2
D: TRBD1
V: TRBV9
size: -
CDR3: CASSASRQGAQRGYTF
DNA: TGTGCCAGCAGCGCCAGCCGACAGGGGGCGCAGCGTGGCTACACCTTC